What follows are 12 T cell receptor beta chains derived from one specimen sequenced in a study of T cell repertoires in cytomegalovirus infection. TCRdb re-called the reads with MiXCR, one entry per CDR3 protein. The repertoire holds some 590,000 distinct CDR3 sequences, with 40% as singletons. The antigens these receptors bind are not known. The sequences come from cultured PBMCs, collected from culture after CMV antigen stimulation. These receptors all come from a human donor in good health (CMV status not recorded). Some clones in this sample may be carry-over from other donors' samples.

The chain is built from TRBV2 and TRBJ2-4; 12 nucleotides agree with TRBD2. The CDR3 runs to 19 residues. The germline V gene encodes CDR1 SNHLY and CDR2 FYNNEI. The V and J ends lost 6 bases and 0 bases, in that order; junction bases with no gene match: 12. Written as DNA, the CDR3 is TGTGCCAGCAGCCGACTAGCGGGAGAAACCGGGGGAGCCAAAAACATTCAGTACTTC. This encodes CASSRLAGETGGAKNIQYF.

The V gene is TRBV7-2, the J gene TRBJ1-1; D is unclear. From germline, CDR1 is SGHTA and CDR2 FQGNSA. The CDR3 is 13 residues long. V dropped 1 base and J dropped 7 bases, with 10 bases sitting between them. The CDR3: CASSLVGEVEAFF. The CDR3 region has the DNA TGTGCCAGCAGCTTAGTAGGTGAGGTTGAAGCTTTCTTT.

V gene TRBV30 combines with J gene TRBJ2-7; 7 bases fit TRBD1. The CDR3 is 12 amino acids. CDR1 and CDR2 from the germline V gene are GTSNPN and SVGIG (reference sequence). With V trimmed by 4 bases and J by 2 bases, 2 bases remained unmatched. The chain's CDR3 is CAWTDRTYEQYF. In DNA, the CDR3 is TGTGCCTGGACGGACAGGACCTACGAGCAGTACTTC. Using reference TRBV30 and TRBJ2-7 for the parts outside the CDR3, the full variable domain is SQTIHQWPATLVQPVGSPLSLECTVEGTSNPNLYWYRQAAGRGLQLLFYSVGIGQISSEVPQNLSASRPQDRQFILSSKKLLLSDSGFYLCAWTDRTYEQYFGPGTRLTVT.

The chain joins TRBV27 to TRBJ2-2; D not resolved. Trimming removed 3 bases from V and 3 bases from J, with 11 bases in between. There are 15 residues in the CDR3. Germline V gene data show CDR1 as MNHEY and CDR2 as SMNVEV (reference sequence). In nucleotides, the CDR3 is TGTGCCAGCAGTTTGTATGGGTCGCACACCGGGGAGCTGTTTTTT. Translated, it gives CASSLYGSHTGELFF.

This clonotype was counted between two and nine times. This sequence joins TRBV4-1 and TRBJ2-1; D is possibly TRBD2 (6 bases). V lost 0 bases, J lost 0 bases, and 27 bases lay in between. The CDR3 extends over 22 amino acids. CDR1 is MGHRA and CDR2 is YSYEKL in the germline V gene. Written as DNA, the CDR3 is TGCGCCAGCAGCCAAGACCTACTTTCTGTTCCGGGACTCAAGAGCTCCTACAATGAGCAGTTCTTC. Protein: CASSQDLLSVPGLKSSYNEQFF.

This clonotype was detected ten times or more. DNA for the CDR3: TGTGCCAGCGCTACTAAGAGTACCGGGGAGCTGTTTTTT. It codes for CASATKSTGELFF. The chain recombines TRBV7-2 with TRBJ2-2; D is ambiguous. Germline lookup yields CDR1 SGHTA and CDR2 FQGNSA. The CDR3 contains 13 residues. V lost 8 bases to trimming and J lost 5 bases, with 12 bases between them.

This clonotype was counted only a few times. The chain couples TRBV7-8 to TRBJ2-7, with D possibly TRBD2 on 6 matching bases. This CDR3 is built from 17 residues. V was shortened by 3 bases and J by 1 base, with 19 bases between the two germline ends. Germline V lookup: CDR1 SGHVS, CDR2 FQNEAQ. The CDR3 DNA is TGTGCCAGCAGCTTCCAGATATCGGGGGTCGGGTCCTACGAGCAGTACTTC. This gives the protein CASSFQISGVGSYEQYF.

The chain is built from TRBV11-2 and TRBJ1-6, with unresolved D. CDR3 size: 13 residues. Germline CDR1 reads SGHAT; CDR2 reads FQNNGV. Trimming removed 2 bases at V and 9 bases at J, with 8 bases between. The CDR3 coding sequence is TGTGCCAGCAGCTTAATATCCGTTTCACCCCTCCACTTT. Encoded protein: CASSLISVSPLHF.

The CDR3 sequence is CASSDTGMADTQYF. The CDR3 region has the DNA TGTGCCAGCAGCGATACAGGGATGGCAGATACGCAGTATTTT. The chain couples TRBV7-6 to TRBJ2-3, with a weak D call TRBD1 (6 bases). Germline CDR1 SGHVS, CDR2 FNYEAQ. With 5 bases removed from V and 4 bases from J, the gap between germline ends came to 13 bases. This CDR3 region has 14 residues. The entire variable domain, with the rest obtained from reference TRBV7-6 and TRBJ2-3, is as follows: GAGVSQSPRYKVTKRGQDVALRCDPISGHVSLYWYRQALGQGPEFLTYFNYEAQQDKSGLPNDRFSAERPEGSISTLTIQRTEQRDSAMYRCASSDTGMADTQYFGPGTRLTVL.

The chain combines TRBV15 with TRBJ1-4; D not certain. The CDR3 covers 13 residues. V was shortened by 8 bases and J by 8 bases, with 15 bases between the two germline ends. CDR1 is LNHNV, CDR2 YYDKDF, per germline (reference sequence). Written as DNA, the CDR3 is TGTGCCACCGGTTTAGGCCTCGAAGAAAAACTGTTTTTT. Amino acid sequence: CATGLGLEEKLFF.

V gene TRBV7-2 combines with J gene TRBJ1-2; tentatively, D is TRBD1 (5 bases). Trimming removed 5 bases at V and 4 bases at J, with 14 bases between. In germline, CDR1 is SGHTA, CDR2 FQGNSA. The CDR3 totals 14 residues. As DNA, the CDR3 is TGTGCCAGCAGCACCCAGGGTGACGGCTATGGCTACACCTTC. Translating gives CASSTQGDGYGYTF.

CDR3: CASSIGQSGSYNSPLHF. Here the CDR3 DNA reads TGTGCCAGTAGTATCGGGCAGTCGGGCTCCTATAATTCACCCCTCCACTTT. The V call is TRBV19, the J call TRBJ1-6; no clear D. Deletions cut 3 bases from V and 0 bases from J, with 12 bases between. Germline V gene sequence: CDR1 LNHDA, CDR2 SQIVND (reference sequence). CDR3 size: 17 residues.